This TCR beta chain was sequenced in a study of CD8+CD57+ T cells in acquired aplastic anemia. At the level of the study: Sorted CD4+ and CD8+ cell DNA averaged roughly 3.2 ug.

V shed 2 bases and J 13 bases; nucleotides not matched to a gene: 10. The CDR3 runs to 14 residues. Germline loops: CDR1 MNHNS, CDR2 SASEGT. All patients picked for sequencing had shown, by flow cytometry, an expansion of CD8+CD57+ cells. TCR beta VDJ and CDR3 profiles were obtained from a genomic DNA template. TCRdb reprocessed the reads via MiXCR and lists one record per CDR3 protein. The repertoire holds some 150,000 distinct CDR3 sequences, with around 48% as singletons. This clonotype appeared a few times. The V call is TRBV6-1, the J call TRBJ2-3; 9 bases match TRBD2. Sequences were obtained from sorted CD4+, CD8+, or CD8+CD57+ T cells (not recorded which) from PBMCs. The source is a human donor with aplastic anemia. The CDR3 bases are TGTGCCAGCAGTGAAAAAGCGGGGGGCCCCGGAGAGTATTTT. Its translation is CASSEKAGGPGEYF.